Described below is a single T cell receptor (beta chain) sequence and its context. The CDR3 spans 13 residues. Germline lookup yields CDR1 SGHRS and CDR2 YFSETQ. V was trimmed by 0 bases and J by 6 bases, leaving 7 bases between them. Data came from immunoSEQ multiplex PCR; TCRdb stores just in-frame clones and leaves some out. In the table there are about 85,000 clones, 88% of which are singletons. The data were taken from a study of identifying expanded T cells in peripheral blood. Sequenced input: blood. This clonotype was obtained from a person between 18 and 75 years old in good health. The chain has TRBV5-1 and TRBJ2-1; TRBD2 is a possible D gene (6 bases). In nucleotides, the CDR3 is TGCGCCAGCAGCTTGGACGGGGGCAATGAGCAGTTCTTC. Translating it yields CASSLDGGNEQFF.